Presented here are 27 T cell receptor beta chains from one specimen sequenced in a study of human T cells and chemical hapten exposure. Indicated time point: patch test 1, 2 weeks after DPC sensitization. Specified treatment: therapeutic diphenylcyclopropenone sensitization with weekly scalp DPC. Each CDR3 protein gets one entry after TCRdb re-called the RACE reads with MiXCR. The table includes around 340,000 distinct CDR3 sequences, approximately 6.3% detected once. The material sequenced was whole blood, taken in connection with sensitization to the hapten diphenylcyclopropenone (DPC). These receptors all stem from a woman aged 18 to 35 with alopecia areata. Some clones in this sample may be carry-over from other donors' samples.

This clonotype was seen more than once but under ten times. V and J are TRBV6-2 or TRBV6-3 and TRBJ1-1; D is undetermined. V was trimmed by 10 bases and J by 4 bases, leaving 16 bases between them. The CDR3 has 13 amino acids. Germline V gene data show CDR1 as MNHEY and CDR2 as SVGEGT. This CDR3 is CATTAPRGTEAFF. CDR3 nucleotide sequence: TGTGCCACCACAGCACCGAGAGGCACTGAAGCTTTCTTT.

The CDR3 protein is CASSQRVYGYTF. CDR3 sequence (DNA): TGTGCCAGCAGCCAGCGGGTCTATGGCTACACCTTC. V usage is TRBV11-1 and J usage is TRBJ1-2, with D unresolved. Looked up from germline, CDR1 is SGHAT and CDR2 is FQDESV (reference sequence). CDR3 length: 12 residues. V was cut by 5 bases and J by 4 bases, with 8 bases left in between.

This clonotype was observed a handful of times. This rearrangement joins TRBV5-1 to TRBJ2-1; TRBD2 agrees at 12 bases. V lost 1 base to trimming and J lost 6 bases; unmatched junction nucleotides: 5. The CDR3 runs 16 residues. Per germline, CDR1 SGHRS and CDR2 YFSETQ. The CDR3 is CASSLRTSGAVNEQFF. CDR3 sequence (DNA): TGCGCCAGCAGCTTGCGGACTAGCGGGGCAGTCAATGAGCAGTTCTTC.

This clonotype has ten or more counts. This chain joins TRBV6-4 and TRBJ1-6, with D possibly TRBD1 on 5 matching bases. Germline CDR1 reads MRHNA; CDR2 reads SNTAGT. The CDR3 sequence is 14 residues long. Trimming removed 4 bases at V and 5 bases at J, with 9 bases between. The DNA of the CDR3 is TGTGCCAGCAGTGCCCAGGGAAATAATTCACCCCTCCACTTT. It is translated as CASSAQGNNSPLHF.

This clonotype was picked up many times. The chain combines TRBV7-9 with TRBJ2-3; D perhaps matches TRBD2 (6 bases). The length of the CDR3 is 16 residues. CDR1 and CDR2 (germline): SEHNR, FQNEAQ (reference sequence). Trimming stripped 5 bases from V and 3 bases from J, with 18 bases between. CDR3 sequence reads: CASSPRAEGLTDTQYF. CDR3 DNA sequence: TGTGCCAGCAGCCCCCGGGCGGAGGGGCTGACAGATACGCAGTATTTT.

This clonotype was seen more than once but under ten times. The genes are TRBV9 and TRBJ1-4; D gene uncertain. The CDR3 consists of 15 residues. CDR1 and CDR2 from the germline V gene are SGDLS and YYNGEE. V lost 0 bases to trimming and J lost 5 bases, with 11 bases between them. The DNA for the CDR3 is TGTGCCAGCAGCGTAGCTCCCCAGGACAATGAAAAACTGTTTTTT. Amino acid sequence: CASSVAPQDNEKLFF.

This clonotype was counted a few times. J is TRBJ1-5 and V is TRBV7-3; D may be TRBD1 (5 bases). This CDR3 spans 12 amino acids. The germline V gene has CDR1 SGHTA and CDR2 FQGTGA. V lost 3 bases and J 9 bases, leaving 9 bases between the germline ends. In DNA, the CDR3 is TGTGCCAGCAGCTTCCTGGGGGGGCCCCAGCATTTT. Residues: CASSFLGGPQHF.

This clonotype turned up a few times. V gene TRBV29-1 combines with J gene TRBJ2-5; the D call may be TRBD1 or TRBD2 (5 bases each). V gave up 4 bases and J gave up 0 bases, with 9 bases separating them. The CDR3 totals 13 residues. Looked up from germline, CDR1 is SQVTM and CDR2 is ANQGSEA. The CDR3 bases are TGCAGCGTTGTGGGGACGTACCAAGAGACCCAGTACTTC. Protein sequence: CSVVGTYQETQYF. Using reference TRBV29-1 and TRBJ2-5 for the parts outside the CDR3, the full variable domain is SAVISQKPSRDICQRGTSLTIQCQVDSQVTMMFWYRQQPGQSLTLIATANQGSEATYESGFVIDKFPISRPNLTFSTLTVSNMSPEDSSIYLCSVVGTYQETQYFGPGTRLLVL.

The V gene is TRBV9, the J gene TRBJ1-1; tentative D call: TRBD1 (5 bases). From germline, CDR1 is SGDLS and CDR2 YYNGEE. The germline V and J ends were trimmed by 0 bases and 4 bases, with 10 bases remaining between them. The CDR3 is 14 residues long. CDR3 DNA sequence: TGTGCCAGCAGCGTAGAAGGGGAGGGCACTGAAGCTTTCTTT. This translates into CASSVEGEGTEAFF. The variable domain in full, with the rest retrieved from reference TRBV9 and TRBJ1-1, is DSGVTQTPKHLITATGQRVTLRCSPRSGDLSVYWYQQSLDQGLQFLIQYYNGEERAKGNILERFSAQQFPDLHSELNLSSLELGDSALYFCASSVEGEGTEAFFGQGTRLTVV.

V usage is TRBV4-3 and J usage is TRBJ1-4; D not resolved. The CDR3 totals 16 residues. Germline V CDR1 and CDR2: LGHNA, YSLEER. V lost 4 bases and J 7 bases, leaving 19 bases between the germline ends. CDR3 sequence (DNA): TGCGCCAGCAGCCCCTTGACGGACCACCTTATTGAAAAACTGTTTTTT. It specifies CASSPLTDHLIEKLFF.

This clonotype was observed a few times. The V gene is TRBV2, the J gene TRBJ2-6, with D hard to call. There are 13 residues in the CDR3. V was trimmed by 9 bases and J by 0 bases, leaving 6 bases between them. CDR1 is SNHLY and CDR2 is FYNNEI in the germline V gene. The CDR3 here is CARVNSGANVLTF. The CDR3 nucleotides are TGTGCCAGGGTAAACTCTGGGGCCAACGTCCTGACTTTC.

This clonotype was seen more than once but under ten times. Here the CDR3 DNA reads TGTGCCATCACTGACAGGGAAAGTAATTCACCCCTCCACTTT. It yields the protein CAITDRESNSPLHF. The J gene is TRBJ1-6, the V gene TRBV10-3; TRBD1 matches at 7 bases. This CDR3 contains 14 residues. Trimming cost V 7 bases and J 6 bases; bases outside gene matches: 6. CDR1 and CDR2 from the germline V gene are ENHRY and SYGVKD.

This clonotype has ten or more counts. The DNA for the CDR3 is TGTGCCAGCAGCTCGCCCTGGGAGGCTGGGGCCAACGTCCTGACTTTC. It codes for CASSSPWEAGANVLTF. The chain recombines TRBV7-6 with TRBJ2-6, with a possible D match to TRBD2 (6 bases). Trimming removed 4 bases from V and 2 bases from J, with 12 bases in between. Per germline, CDR1 SGHVS and CDR2 FNYEAQ. This CDR3 spans 16 amino acids.

The rearrangement uses TRBV7-2 and TRBJ1-2; the match to TRBD1 covers 12 bases. Germline V gives CDR1 SGHTA, CDR2 FQGNSA. The V and J ends lost 5 bases and 8 bases, in that order; junction bases with no gene match: 9. The CDR3 is made up of 15 amino acids. The chain's CDR3 is CASSTGTGGSRGYTF. The CDR3 DNA reads as TGTGCCAGCAGCACCGGGACAGGGGGCTCTAGGGGCTACACCTTC.

The chain carries TRBV12-3 or TRBV12-4 and TRBJ2-2; D is perhaps TRBD2 (6 bases). The CDR3 runs 15 residues. Trimming took off 6 bases at V and 3 bases at J, with 14 bases between the two ends. The DNA for the CDR3 is TGTGCCAGCAGGCCCGGGAGCGTAGACACCGGGGAGCTGTTTTTT. Its translation is CASRPGSVDTGELFF.

The chain recombines TRBV6-1 with TRBJ1-3; D possibly corresponds to TRBD1 (5 bases). This CDR3 spans 11 amino acids. CDR1 is MNHNS and CDR2 is SASEGT in the germline V gene. The germline V and J ends were trimmed by 8 bases and 8 bases, with 10 bases remaining between them. As DNA, the CDR3 is TGTGCCAGCCCGGGGCCGGACACCATATATTTT. Amino acids: CASPGPDTIYF.

Note on this clonotype: This may arise from a read error, as a much more abundant clone is one base away. No conserved phenylalanine or tryptophan is present at the end of the CDR3, so a read error is the likely explanation. The CDR3: CSARRLAGRDTQYL. The DNA of the CDR3 is TGCAGTGCTAGAAGGCTAGCCGGCCGGGATACGCAGTATTTA. This sequence joins TRBV20-1 and TRBJ2-3; D may be TRBD2 (5 bases). This CDR3 has 14 amino acids. The V end was cut by 2 bases, the J end by 6 bases, with 15 bases between. Germline V gives CDR1 DFQATT, CDR2 SNEGSKA (reference sequence).

This clonotype was counted a few times. The chain uses TRBV7-8 and TRBJ2-3; TRBD1 matches 9 bases. This CDR3 is built from 18 residues. The V segment lost 4 bases and the J segment 0 bases; nucleotides outside the gene matches: 11. Germline loops: CDR1 SGHVS, CDR2 FQNEAQ. CDR3 residues: CASSYLTTGGGSTDTQYF. The CDR3 region has the DNA TGTGCCAGCAGCTACTTGACTACAGGGGGCGGGAGCACAGATACGCAGTATTTT.

J is TRBJ2-7 and V is TRBV7-9; 10 nucleotides match TRBD2. The CDR3 spans 15 residues. The germline V gene encodes CDR1 SEHNR and CDR2 FQNEAQ (reference sequence). The V and J ends lost 4 bases and 4 bases, in that order; junction bases with no gene match: 7. The CDR3: CASSSLAGGQYEQYF. The DNA for the CDR3 is TGTGCCAGCAGCTCCTTAGCGGGGGGCCAATACGAGCAGTACTTC.

This chain uses TRBV5-1 with TRBJ2-1, with unresolved D. Trimming removed 0 bases from V and 12 bases from J, with 7 bases in between. This CDR3 has 11 amino acids. Germline V gives CDR1 SGHRS, CDR2 YFSETQ. CDR3 DNA sequence: TGCGCCAGCAGCTTGGACAGCCGGCAGTTCTTC. Translation gives CASSLDSRQFF.

This clonotype was seen many times. The rearrangement uses TRBV4-2 and TRBJ1-1; 8 positions match TRBD1. Per germline, CDR1 LGHNA and CDR2 YNFKEQ. The CDR3 is 18 residues long. The J segment lost 1 base and the V segment lost 1 base, leaving 11 bases of the junction unmatched. The CDR3 DNA is TGTGCCAGCAGCCAAGTTGTCGGAGGACAGGGCCGGAACACTGAAGCTTTCTTT. Protein sequence: CASSQVVGGQGRNTEAFF.

The gene calls are TRBV28 and TRBJ2-7; possibly TRBD2 for D (5 bases). Trimming removed 9 bases from V and 7 bases from J, with 16 bases in between. In germline, CDR1 is MDHEN, CDR2 SYDVKM. The length of the CDR3 is 12 residues. CDR3 nucleotides: TGTGCCAGTTCGACGACTACGAGGGAGCAGTACTTC. Translation: CASSTTTREQYF.

This CDR3 is CASSLVDRANQPQHF. The CDR3 coding sequence is TGTGCCAGCAGCTTGGTGGACAGGGCTAATCAGCCCCAGCATTTT. This chain links TRBV5-6 with TRBJ1-5, with TRBD1 matching over 8 bases. Per germline, CDR1 SGHDT and CDR2 YYEEEE. Losses at the gene ends were 0 bases for V and 4 bases for J; bases not matched to a gene: 3. The CDR3 extends over 15 amino acids.

This clonotype was observed many times. This chain uses TRBV11-2 with TRBJ2-3; D not resolved. The CDR3 length is 12 residues. V was shortened by 8 bases and J by 5 bases, with 11 bases between the two germline ends. Germline V CDR1 and CDR2: SGHAT, FQNNGV. The CDR3, as DNA: TGTGCCAGCGGAGAACTGGGAGATACGCAGTATTTT. Translating it yields CASGELGDTQYF.

The gene calls are TRBV25-1 and TRBJ2-4; 9 nucleotides agree with TRBD1. CDR1 and CDR2 from the germline V gene are MGHDK and SYGVNS. V lost 5 bases to trimming and J lost 1 base; unmatched junction nucleotides: 6. CDR3 size: 16 residues. CDR3 protein: CASSPHGQGAKNIQYF. CDR3 nucleotides: TGTGCCAGCAGTCCCCATGGACAGGGGGCCAAAAACATTCAGTACTTC.

This clonotype has a handful of counts. The genes are TRBV19 and TRBJ2-7; D is perhaps TRBD2 (6 bases). The V and J ends lost 6 bases and 4 bases respectively, with 25 bases between them. The CDR3 runs to 17 residues. Germline V gene sequence: CDR1 LNHDA, CDR2 SQIVND (reference sequence). The CDR3, as DNA: TGTGCCAGTAGCAAATTCGGGGTTTCGCCCGGGGGATACGAGCAGTACTTC. Translating gives CASSKFGVSPGGYEQYF.

The V call is TRBV4-3, the J call TRBJ1-4, with D unresolved. The V end was cut by 0 bases, the J end by 8 bases, with 16 bases between. The CDR3 runs 16 residues. CDR1 and CDR2 from the germline V gene are LGHNA and YSLEER. CDR3 sequence: CASSQDLGSLREKLFF. The CDR3 DNA reads TGCGCCAGCAGCCAAGATCTAGGGTCTCTAAGGGAAAAACTGTTTTTT.